This is a list of T cell receptor beta chains from one sample in a study of blood T cell repertoires in COVID-19. Assay: immunoSEQ multiplex PCR; the TCRdb copy retains only in-frame clones and omits some. Of about 200,000 clones in the sample, under 90% are singletons; the top ten hold around 6.9%. Sequenced sample: peripheral blood. The origin of the receptors is a man aged 55 to 70 with acute or convalescent COVID-19. CDR3s include the opening cysteine and the closing phenylalanine or tryptophan. A D gene is named only where the DNA matches it firmly. The size of a clone is reported for some rows only, either as once, few or many, or as a class for expanded clones.

V: TRBV12-3/TRBV12-4
D: NA
size: NA
J: TRBJ2-5
CDR3: CASSLLTRTQYF
DNA: TGTGCCAGCAGTTTATTGACAAGGACCCAGTACTTC

V: TRBV7-8
D: NA
size: NA
J: TRBJ1-5
CDR3: CASRGAGNQPQHF
DNA: TGTGCCAGCAGGGGGGCCGGCAATCAGCCCCAGCATTTT

V: TRBV7-9
D: NA
size: NA
J: TRBJ1-6
CDR3: CASSFQGGNSPLHF
DNA: TGTGCCAGCAGCTTTCAGGGTGGTAATTCACCCCTCCACTTT

V: TRBV11-2
D: TRBD2
size: NA
J: TRBJ2-1
CDR3: CASTHGLAGSNEQFF
DNA: TGTGCCAGCACCCACGGACTAGCGGGAAGCAATGAGCAGTTCTTC

V: TRBV20-1
D: NA
size: NA
J: TRBJ1-3
CDR3: CSARGRNTIYF
DNA: TGCAGTGCTAGAGGTAGAAACACCATATATTTT

V: TRBV5-4
D: TRBD1
size: few
J: TRBJ1-1
CDR3: CASSLGGYGIAFF
DNA: TGTGCCAGCAGCTTAGGGGGCTACGGAATCGCTTTCTTT

V: TRBV7-9
D: TRBD1
size: NA
J: TRBJ1-2
CDR3: CASSQGTEGIGYGYTF
DNA: TGTGCCAGCAGCCAAGGGACAGAAGGAATCGGTTATGGCTACACCTTC

V: TRBV7-9
D: NA
size: NA
J: TRBJ1-1
CDR3: CASSGGWNTEAFF
DNA: TGTGCCAGCAGCGGGGGGTGGAACACTGAAGCTTTCTTT

V: TRBV3-1/TRBV3-2
D: TRBD2
size: few
J: TRBJ2-3
CDR3: CASSPGGGGADTQYF
DNA: TGTGCCAGCAGCCCCGGCGGCGGGGGTGCAGATACGCAGTATTTT

V: TRBV19
D: TRBD1
size: NA
J: TRBJ2-3
CDR3: CASSIVWDRSTDTQYF
DNA: TGTGCCAGTAGTATAGTTTGGGACAGGAGCACGGATACGCAGTATTTT

V: TRBV2
D: NA
size: NA
J: TRBJ2-7
CDR3: CATSNRVLSPYEQYF
DNA: TGTGCCACTTCTAACAGGGTTCTGTCCCCCTACGAGCAGTACTTC

V: TRBV3-1/TRBV3-2
D: TRBD2
size: many
J: TRBJ2-7
CDR3: CASSQGGGGPYEQYF
DNA: TGTGCCAGCAGCCAAGGTGGGGGAGGGCCTTACGAGCAGTACTTC

V: TRBV12-5
D: TRBD2
size: NA
J: TRBJ2-5
CDR3: CASGAGGQETQYF
DNA: TGTGCTAGTGGGGCGGGGGGACAAGAGACCCAGTACTTC

V: TRBV5-1
D: TRBD1
size: NA
J: TRBJ1-4
CDR3: CASSVGQGWEKLFF
DNA: TGCGCCAGCAGCGTGGGACAGGGTTGGGAAAAACTGTTTTTT

V: TRBV19
D: NA
size: NA
J: TRBJ1-5
CDR3: CASTKQANQNQPQHF
DNA: TGTGCCAGTACCAAACAGGCTAATCAAAATCAGCCCCAGCATTTT

V: TRBV4-1
D: NA
size: NA
J: TRBJ2-7
CDR3: CASSQTPAEQYF
DNA: TGCGCCAGCAGCCAGACACCGGCCGAGCAGTACTTC

V: TRBV6-2/TRBV6-3
D: NA
size: NA
J: TRBJ2-1
CDR3: CASSSPAREEQFF
DNA: TGTGCCAGCAGTTCTCCGGCCCGGGAGGAGCAGTTCTTC

V: TRBV5-6
D: TRBD1
size: NA
J: TRBJ2-5
CDR3: CASSLGDRVQETQYF
DNA: TGTGCCAGCAGCTTGGGGGACAGGGTTCAAGAGACCCAGTACTTC

V: TRBV5-1
D: TRBD1
size: NA
J: TRBJ1-1
CDR3: CASSSGTGNTEAFF
DNA: TGCGCCAGCAGCTCCGGGACAGGGAACACTGAAGCTTTCTTT

V: TRBV28
D: NA
size: NA
J: TRBJ1-2
CDR3: CASSLSQGNYGYTF
DNA: TGTGCCAGCAGTTTGAGTCAGGGGAACTATGGCTACACCTTC

V: TRBV20-1
D: TRBD1
size: NA
J: TRBJ2-3
CDR3: CSASGAGQGRPDTQYF
DNA: TGCAGTGCTAGTGGGGCAGGACAGGGGAGACCAGATACGCAGTATTTT

V: TRBV6-5
D: NA
size: NA
J: TRBJ1-1
CDR3: CASSSRVSTFF
DNA: TGTGCCAGCAGTTCCCGGGTTTCCACTTTCTTT

V: TRBV6-5
D: TRBD1
size: NA
J: TRBJ1-1
CDR3: CASSYPGQGEAFF
DNA: TGTGCCAGCAGTTATCCCGGACAGGGTGAAGCTTTCTTT

V: TRBV5-3
D: TRBD2
size: NA
J: TRBJ2-2
CDR3: CARSSGTSGVTGELFF
DNA: TGTGCCAGAAGCAGCGGGACTAGCGGGGTCACCGGGGAGCTGTTTTTT

V: TRBV4-3
D: TRBD2
size: few
J: TRBJ2-3
CDR3: CASSQDLGGATDTQYF
DNA: TGCGCCAGCAGCCAAGATCTCGGGGGGGCAACAGATACGCAGTATTTT

V: TRBV10-3
D: NA
size: few
J: TRBJ1-4
CDR3: CAIRDSEYEKLFF
DNA: TGTGCCATCCGAGACAGTGAATATGAAAAACTGTTTTTT

V: TRBV4-1
D: TRBD1
size: NA
J: TRBJ1-5
CDR3: CASSQRTGSTYSNQPQHF
DNA: TGCGCCAGCAGCCAAAGGACAGGATCGACTTATAGCAATCAGCCCCAGCATTTT

V: TRBV5-8
D: TRBD2
size: NA
J: TRBJ2-1
CDR3: CASCSGTSGGFYNNEQFF
DNA: TGTGCCAGCTGCTCCGGGACTAGCGGGGGGTTCTACAACAATGAGCAGTTCTTC

V: TRBV30
D: TRBD2
size: NA
J: TRBJ2-1
CDR3: CAWSLGTSGRNEQFF
DNA: TGTGCCTGGAGTCTGGGGACTAGCGGGAGAAATGAGCAGTTCTTC

V: TRBV5-1
D: TRBD2
size: NA
J: TRBJ2-1
CDR3: CASSLVRGGYNEQFF
DNA: TGCGCCAGCAGCTTGGTACGGGGGGGATACAATGAGCAGTTCTTC

V: TRBV6-8
D: NA
size: NA
J: TRBJ2-3
CDR3: CASSYRGPFTDTQYF
DNA: TGTGCCAGCAGTTATCGAGGGCCCTTCACAGATACGCAGTATTTT

V: TRBV6-6
D: NA
size: NA
J: TRBJ2-6
CDR3: CASSMASGANVLTF
DNA: TGTGCCAGCAGTATGGCCTCTGGGGCCAACGTCCTGACTTTC

V: TRBV9
D: NA
size: NA
J: TRBJ1-2
CDR3: CASSTRQTPYGYTF
DNA: TGTGCCAGCAGCACCAGACAGACCCCCTATGGCTACACCTTC

V: TRBV2
D: NA
size: NA
J: TRBJ1-5
CDR3: CASSEDPVYSNQPQHF
DNA: TGTGCCAGCAGTGAAGATCCGGTCTATAGCAATCAGCCCCAGCATTTT

V: TRBV25-1
D: NA
size: few
J: TRBJ1-4
CDR3: CASNYATNEKLFF
DNA: TGTGCCAGCAACTATGCAACTAATGAAAAACTGTTTTTT

V: TRBV18
D: TRBD1
size: once
J: TRBJ1-2
CDR3: CASSQGMTGKEGYTF
DNA: TGTGCCAGCTCACAGGGAATGACAGGGAAGGAGGGCTACACCTTC

V: TRBV10-3
D: TRBD2
size: NA
J: TRBJ2-3
CDR3: CAISEDGGDTDTQYF
DNA: TGTGCCATCAGTGAGGACGGGGGGGACACAGATACGCAGTATTTT

V: TRBV7-2
D: TRBD1
size: NA
J: TRBJ1-2
CDR3: CASSYRGSEGGYTF
DNA: TGTGCCAGCAGCTACAGGGGGTCCGAGGGTGGCTACACCTTC

V: TRBV25-1
D: TRBD1
size: once
J: TRBJ1-2
CDR3: CASRGTGWSGYTF
DNA: TGTGCCAGCAGAGGGACAGGATGGAGCGGCTACACCTTC

V: TRBV21-1
D: NA
size: NA
J: TRBJ1-6
CDR3: CASSKPVQENSPLHF
DNA: TGTGCCAGCAGCAAGCCGGTGCAAGAAAATTCACCCCTCCACTTT